Shown below are 18 T cell receptor beta chains from a single sample sequenced in a study of molecular identifiers for immune sequencing clone quantification (dated by TCRdb to 2016 to 2018). Library preparation used PCR. The instrument was an Illumina HiSeq 4000. Using fastp trimming at Q25 and MiXCR clonotype assembly, TCRdb reanalyzed the public sequencing data and kept in-frame beta chains. Each record represents a unique CDR3 protein, reported with the most common genes and DNA among its rows. The sample table records roughly 65,000 distinct CDR3 sequences; about 17% of these occur just once. The ten largest clones capture approximately 1.5% of the sample. The sequencing sample was made of naive CD8+ T cells from blood, with Jurkat cell RNA spiked in. The sample's cell subset or site label is to be understood as: FACS-sorted CD8+CD4-CCR7+CD45RA+ naive T cells. Receptor source: a human donor in good health. Some libraries in this study had Jurkat cell RNA spiked in.

This clonotype has more than one count but fewer than ten. The V call is TRBV6-2 or TRBV6-3, the J call TRBJ1-1; D may be TRBD1 (5 bases). The CDR3 length is 15 residues. Germline V gene lookup returns CDR1 MNHEY and CDR2 SVGEGT. V lost 7 bases, J lost 6 bases, and 21 bases lay in between. The CDR3 is CASTLFPTGRAEAFF. As DNA, the CDR3 is TGTGCCAGCACCCTATTTCCCACAGGCCGGGCTGAAGCTTTCTTT.

There are a few counts of this clonotype. The CDR3 protein is CASSIGRDEQFF. The CDR3 DNA reads TGTGCCAGCAGTATAGGTCGGGATGAGCAGTTCTTC. V and J are TRBV7-9 and TRBJ2-1; D ambiguous. Trimming shortened V by 6 bases and J by 8 bases, and 11 bases separated the two germline ends. This CDR3 has 12 residues. The germline V gene has CDR1 SEHNR and CDR2 FQNEAQ (reference sequence). The full variable domain, rest sourced from reference TRBV7-9 and TRBJ2-1, is DTGVSQNPRHKITKRGQNVTFRCDPISEHNRLYWYRQTLGQGPEFLTYFQNEAQLEKSRLLSDRFSAERPKGSFSTLEIQRTEQGDSAMYLCASSIGRDEQFFGPGTRLTVL.

The table lists this clonotype with a count of one. A much larger clone is a single base away; this may be a read error. The J gene is TRBJ2-7, the V gene TRBV19; 10 nucleotides agree with TRBD1. The CDR3 contains 14 residues. The germline V gene has CDR1 LNHDA and CDR2 SQIVND (reference sequence). CDR3 residues: CANSIRDRGYEQYF. CDR3 in DNA: TGTGCCAATAGTATCCGGGACAGGGGCTACGAGCAGTACTTC.

This clonotype was observed many times. The chain employs TRBV2 and TRBJ2-4, with TRBD2 identical over 10 bases. CDR1 is SNHLY and CDR2 is FYNNEI in the germline V gene. The CDR3 has 15 residues. Trimming removed 6 bases from V and 7 bases from J; junction bases left unmatched: 9. CDR3 DNA: TGTGCCAGCAGAATAGCGGGAGGACGGGGGAACATTCAGTACTTC. Protein sequence: CASRIAGGRGNIQYF.

At least ten counts were recorded for this clonotype. V is TRBV7-9 and J is TRBJ2-1; 10 nucleotides line up with TRBD2. CDR3 length: 15 amino acids. J lost 8 bases, V lost 3 bases, and 7 bases had no gene match. CDR1 is SEHNR, CDR2 FQNEAQ, per germline (reference sequence). CDR3 in DNA: TGTGCCAGCAGCTTGGGCGCCCTAGCGGGAGATGAGCAGTTCTTC. Translation: CASSLGALAGDEQFF.

This clonotype was recorded many times. The J gene is TRBJ2-5, the V gene TRBV13; a possible D gene is TRBD1 (5 bases). With 4 bases removed from V and 8 bases from J, the gap between germline ends came to 17 bases. Germline V gene lookup returns CDR1 PRHDT and CDR2 FYEKMQ (reference sequence). The length of the CDR3 is 14 residues. CDR3 nucleotides: TGTGCCAGCAGCTCCGGACACCCGAAGAACACCCAGTACTTC. Protein: CASSSGHPKNTQYF.

This clonotype was observed many times. The rearrangement uses TRBV9 and TRBJ2-5, with TRBD2 identical over 7 bases. In germline, CDR1 is SGDLS, CDR2 YYNGEE. V gave up 0 bases and J gave up 3 bases; unmatched junction bases: 11. This CDR3 is built from 17 residues. CDR3 sequence: CASSVVGSGPVEETQYF. The CDR3 DNA reads TGTGCCAGCAGCGTAGTTGGTAGCGGGCCTGTCGAAGAGACCCAGTACTTC. Together with reference TRBV9 and TRBJ2-5, the CDR3 gives the full variable domain: DSGVTQTPKHLITATGQRVTLRCSPRSGDLSVYWYQQSLDQGLQFLIQYYNGEERAKGNILERFSAQQFPDLHSELNLSSLELGDSALYFCASSVVGSGPVEETQYFGPGTRLLVL.

Turning to this clonotype: Possible read error: a much larger clone is one base away. The chain links TRBV20-1 to TRBJ2-7, with 9 bases identical to TRBD2. From germline, CDR1 is DFQATT and CDR2 SNEGSKA (reference sequence). The CDR3 sequence is 13 residues long. The DNA of the CDR3 is TGCAGTGCTAGGAGGACTAGCGCCTACGAGCAGTGCTTC. Translated: CSARRTSAYEQCF.

This clonotype was observed many times. J is TRBJ1-4 and V is TRBV7-6, with D hard to call. Germline values: CDR1 SGHVS, CDR2 FNYEAQ. V lost 1 base and J 7 bases, leaving 10 bases between the germline ends. The CDR3 consists of 14 residues. The CDR3 reads CASSLGPMGEKLFF. For the CDR3, the DNA is TGTGCCAGCAGCTTAGGGCCCATGGGTGAAAAACTGTTTTTT.

This clonotype was recorded at least ten times. Written as DNA, the CDR3 is TGTGCCAGCAGTTTATTGCAGGAGCAAGGCACAGATACGCAGTATTTT. This gives the protein CASSLLQEQGTDTQYF. The chain carries TRBV27 and TRBJ2-3; D unresolved. There are 16 residues in the CDR3. Germline V CDR1 and CDR2: MNHEY, SMNVEV (reference sequence). V was cut by 1 base and J by 1 base, with 12 bases left in between.

This clonotype has a handful of counts. The junction does not match germline at one end; this may be a read error. The CDR3 loop reads CAGSEALRGVHEQYF. In DNA, the CDR3 is TGTGCCGGCAGTGAAGCACTTCGTGGGGTCCACGAGCAGTACTTC. The chain joins TRBV2 to TRBJ2-7; D remains ambiguous. The CDR3 has 15 amino acids. Germline assignment: CDR1 SNHLY and CDR2 FYNNEI.

This clonotype was detected ten times or more. V and J are TRBV27 and TRBJ2-7; TRBD2 agrees at 9 bases. Germline V gene data show CDR1 as MNHEY and CDR2 as SMNVEV (reference sequence). Trimming at V came to 1 base and at J to 5 bases, leaving 12 bases not matched to a gene. There are 17 residues in the CDR3. CDR3 residues: CASSLFGAGGPSDEQYF. The CDR3 DNA is TGTGCCAGCAGTTTATTCGGTGCGGGAGGGCCGAGCGACGAGCAGTACTTC.

Of note for this clonotype: One base away lies a much larger clone, so this may be a sequencing read error. This chain connects TRBV6-5 to TRBJ2-2; TRBD2 might be the D (5 bases). Germline V CDR1 and CDR2: MNHEY, SVGAGI. V was cut by 0 bases and J by 2 bases, with 7 bases left in between. The CDR3 is 15 residues long. CDR3 sequence: CASSYSAGNTGELFF. The DNA of the CDR3 is TGTGCCAGCAGTTACTCCGCGGGTAACACCGGGGAGCTGTTTTTT.

A remark on this clonotype: A clone one base away is much larger, so this may be a read error. The J gene is TRBJ2-2, the V gene TRBV27; no reliable D call. The length of the CDR3 is 15 residues. V shed 2 bases and J shed 3 bases, with 10 bases lying between them. Germline V gives CDR1 MNHEY, CDR2 SMNVEV (reference sequence). The CDR3 coding sequence is TGTGCCAGCAGTTTAATTTTAAGGGACACCGGGGAGCTGTTTTTT. This codes for CASSLILRDTGELFF.

This clonotype occurred many times. The chain carries TRBV7-8 and TRBJ1-4; D unresolved. V was shortened by 1 base and J by 6 bases, with 9 bases between the two germline ends. Germline values: CDR1 SGHVS, CDR2 FQNEAQ. The CDR3 spans 14 residues. As DNA, the CDR3 is TGTGCCAGCAGCTTAGGAGGGTTGGATGAAAAACTGTTTTTT. Its protein is CASSLGGLDEKLFF.

The chain uses TRBV5-1 and TRBJ1-4, with a possible D match to TRBD1 (5 bases). This CDR3 is built from 15 residues. Trimming pared 1 base from V and 3 bases from J, leaving 10 bases between. Germline CDR1 SGHRS, CDR2 YFSETQ. The CDR3 nucleotides read TGCGCCAGCAGCTTGTCCAGGGCCCCTAATGAAAAACTGTTTTTT. Residues: CASSLSRAPNEKLFF. Full variable domain (missing parts from reference TRBV5-1 and TRBJ1-4): KAGVTQTPRYLIKTRGQQVTLSCSPISGHRSVSWYQQTPGQGLQFLFEYFSETQRNKGNFPGRFSGRQFSNSRSEMNVSTLELGDSALYLCASSLSRAPNEKLFFGSGTQLSVL.

This clonotype was counted many times. The CDR3 reads CASSLGGGGQPQHF. CDR3 nucleotides: TGTGCCAGCAGTTTGGGGGGGGGCGGGCAGCCCCAGCATTTT. This chain uses TRBV27 with TRBJ1-5; possibly TRBD1 for D (6 bases). Germline V gene sequence: CDR1 MNHEY, CDR2 SMNVEV (reference sequence). This CDR3 has 14 amino acids. V lost 3 bases, J lost 7 bases, and 13 bases lay in between.

Many counts were recorded for this clonotype. This chain joins TRBV11-3 and TRBJ1-2, with TRBD1 matching 7 bases. V was pared by 3 bases and J by 7 bases, with 14 bases of the junction left unmatched. This CDR3 has 16 amino acids. Germline V CDR1 and CDR2: SGHNT, YENEEA. The CDR3 reads CASSFWTGDAFSGYTF. In DNA form, the CDR3 reads TGTGCCAGCAGCTTTTGGACAGGAGATGCCTTTAGTGGCTACACCTTC. Drawing the rest from reference TRBV11-3 and TRBJ1-2, the complete variable domain is EAGVVQSPRYKIIEKKQPVAFWCNPISGHNTLYWYLQNLGQGPELLIRYENEEAVDDSQLPKDRFSAERLKGVDSTLKIQPAELGDSAVYLCASSFWTGDAFSGYTFGSGTRLTVV.